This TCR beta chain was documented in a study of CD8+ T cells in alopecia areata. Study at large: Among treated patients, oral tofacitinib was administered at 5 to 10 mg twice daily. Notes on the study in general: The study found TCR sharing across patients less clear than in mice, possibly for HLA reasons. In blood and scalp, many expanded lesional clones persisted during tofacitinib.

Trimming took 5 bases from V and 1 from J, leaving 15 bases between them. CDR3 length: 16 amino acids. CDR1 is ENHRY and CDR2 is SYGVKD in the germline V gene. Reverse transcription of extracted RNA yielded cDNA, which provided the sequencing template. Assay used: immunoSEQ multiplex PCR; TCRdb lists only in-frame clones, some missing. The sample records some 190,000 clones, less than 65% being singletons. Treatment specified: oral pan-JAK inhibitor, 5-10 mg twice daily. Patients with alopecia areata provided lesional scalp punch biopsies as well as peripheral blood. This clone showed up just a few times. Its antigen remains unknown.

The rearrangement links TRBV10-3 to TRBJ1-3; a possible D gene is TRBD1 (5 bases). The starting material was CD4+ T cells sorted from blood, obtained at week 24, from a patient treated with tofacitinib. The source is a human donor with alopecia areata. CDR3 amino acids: CAISPKVGDSGNTIYF. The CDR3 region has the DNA TGTGCCATCAGTCCTAAAGTGGGGGATTCTGGAAACACCATATATTTT.